This T cell receptor beta chain stems from a study of vaccination and CD4 T cells after COVID-19. Study as a whole: Overlapping spike peptides of SARS-CoV-2, HCoV-NL63, HCoV-OC43 and HCoV-229E were used, and cells were stimulated with them.

Sequenced with the Oncomine TCR Beta short-read assay was DNA taken from cultured CD4+ T cells. TCRdb redid the calling of the PCR reads with MiXCR, one entry per CDR3 protein. The data contain 6,500 to 9,000 distinct CDR3 sequences, around 37% of them seen just once; the ten biggest clones take up 15% to 20%. CDR1 SGHNT and CDR2 YYREEE come from the germline V gene (reference sequence). The CDR3 covers 14 residues. V was shortened by 3 bases and J by 9 bases, with 16 bases between the two germline ends. By share of the sample, this clonotype is medium-sized. What it recognizes is unknown. Treatment meaning: roughly 11-day PBMC culture with coronavirus spike peptide pools or control peptides (ViraFEST assay). Researchers collected the unexposed donor's CD4+ T cells before the COVID-19 pandemic (2011-2018). Each of days 3 and 7 saw half the medium replaced by fresh IL-2 medium.

This clonotype originated in a human donor in good health. The rearrangement joins TRBV5-4 to TRBJ2-4; D uncertain. What was sequenced was CD4+ T cells from blood, cultured in vitro. CDR3 sequence (DNA): TGTGCCAGCAGCTCGGACGGCTGGATGGGCATTCAGTACTTC. It is translated as CASSSDGWMGIQYF. Using reference TRBV5-4 and TRBJ2-4 for the parts outside the CDR3, the full variable domain is ETGVTQSPTHLIKTRGQQVTLRCSSQSGHNTVSWYQQALGQGPQFIFQYYREEENGRGNFPPRFSGLQFPNYSSELNVNALELDDSALYLCASSSDGWMGIQYFGAGTRLSVL.